This T cell receptor beta chain was sequenced during a study of blood T cells in healthy people across ages. The study's findings and limits: Donor CMV status was unknown, possibly confounding expanded clonotype changes.

V dropped 3 bases and J dropped 3 bases, with 8 bases sitting between them. The CDR3 spans 14 residues. CDR1 is SEHNR, CDR2 FQNEAQ, per germline (reference sequence). On this clonotype: Its antigen is currently unknown.

Alongside a J-beta primer mix, a sample-barcoded 5' primer served in a second PCR lasting roughly 7 to 12 cycles. A single record per CDR3 protein comes from TCRdb applying MiXCR to the 5' RACE reads. The sample comprises about 640,000 distinct CDR3 sequences, roughly 58% of which are singletons, and 30% to 45% rests with the top ten. The sample consisted of blood. This chain links TRBV7-9 with TRBJ1-4; a weak D match, TRBD1 (6 bases). The origin of this receptor is a man between 60 and 75 years old in good health. CDR3 loop: CASSFPGANEKLFF. CDR3 nucleotide sequence: TGTGCCAGCAGCTTTCCAGGGGCTAATGAAAAACTGTTTTTT.